This T cell receptor beta chain was found in a study of response to subunit inactivated influenza vaccine (dated by TCRdb to between 2017 and 2018). About the full investigation: Deep quantitative T cell receptor repertoire profiling was used in the study to track responses to a trivalent subunit inactivated influenza vaccine.

This clonotype was counted once. There is no known antigen for this receptor. The input lacks base qualities; no much larger clone sits a single base away. One read offers little support. CDR3 length: 13 amino acids, cysteine to phenylalanine. Here the CDR3 DNA is all that survives: 39 bases in frame from base 1. From the germline V gene (reference sequence), CDR1 is MNHNY and CDR2 is SVGAGI. Trimming removed 0 bases from V and 3 bases from J, leaving 6 bases between the germline ends. The library was produced with RT-PCR. The sequencer was an Illumina HiSeq 2500. The public reads were quality trimmed at Q25 with fastp and then assembled into clones with MiXCR by TCRdb, keeping productive beta chains. All rows with the same CDR3 protein become a single entry with the most common DNA and genes. The sample table lists a few hundred thousand distinct CDR3 sequences, around 20% of them with a count of one. In total, the top ten clones hold under 13% of the sample.

Study-level results and caveats: The authors suggested that each seasonal influenza vaccination may recruit only a limited number of new T cells.

The sequence links TRBV6-6 to TRBJ2-7, with the D segment identity uncertain. The clonotype was recovered from a man aged 50-75 years who received an inactivated influenza vaccine. Donor details come from another sample of the same person, matched by shared clones. The specimen was PBMCs from blood, collected less than 22 months after vaccination. The sequence in DNA is TGTGCCAGCAGTTACTCGTACAACTACGAGCAGTACTTC. Translation gives CASSYSYNYEQYF.